The T cell receptor beta chain described here comes from a study of T cells in localized non-small cell lung cancer. Study results and caveats: Median detection of top 100 tumor clones in adjacent lung was 57 clones. Sequencing involved a lone tumor region, leaving heterogeneity possible. It was uninvolved adjacent lung that showed the highest T cell clonality, exceeding tumor.

This clone was observed a handful of times. Its antigen is unidentified. This table comes from immunoSEQ multiplex PCR, and its TCRdb copy is limited to in-frame clones, with some not included. Of 1,500 to 2,000 clones listed, around 25% are singletons. Trimming removed 5 bases from V and 8 bases from J; junction bases left unmatched: 10. The CDR3 spans 14 residues. Germline V gives CDR1 SGHNT, CDR2 YENEEA. Here the sequenced sample was normal lung tissue next to the tumor, taken before any cancer treatment. The receptor was derived from a female donor at least 60 years old with stage I lung adenocarcinoma. The chain couples TRBV11-3 to TRBJ1-2; TRBD1 matches 8 bases. The CDR3 loop reads CASSPGQGTGGYTF. As DNA, the CDR3 is TGTGCCAGCAGCCCCGGACAGGGAACAGGAGGCTACACCTTC.